The source of this TCR beta chain is a study of T cell repertoires in cytomegalovirus infection. Study information: The authors used CMV epitopes that were HLA-C-restricted (recently identified) and HLA-B-restricted (well studied). Public TCR beta signatures provided an indication of both CMV infection and a matching HLA type.

This clonotype was picked up a small number of times. Its antigen is still unknown. Regarding the study as a whole: Individuals carrying CMV plus the relevant HLA were identified by cumulative frequency of public TCR beta families. What dominated the ex vivo response were HLA-C-restricted CMV-specific TCR beta clonotypes.

TCRdb redid the calling of the reads with MiXCR, one entry per CDR3 protein. The data show approximately 730,000 distinct CDR3 sequences, with 29% seen just once and under 15% held by the top ten. The V end lost 8 bases, the J end lost 8 bases, and 12 bases lay between the germline ends. Looked up from germline, CDR1 is SEHNR and CDR2 is FQNEAQ (reference sequence). The CDR3 sequence is 12 residues long. This specimen consisted of cultured CD8+ T cells from PBMCs, obtained from culture after CMV antigen stimulation. This TCR came from a human donor in good health (CMV status not recorded). Some clones in this sample may be carry-over from other donors' samples. V gene TRBV7-9 combines with J gene TRBJ1-4; D ambiguous. The CDR3, as DNA: TGTGCCAGCCCCGGTCCTGCAGAAAAACTGTTTTTT. This gives the protein CASPGPAEKLFF. The entire variable domain, with the rest obtained from reference TRBV7-9 and TRBJ1-4, is as follows: DTGVSQNPRHKITKRGQNVTFRCDPISEHNRLYWYRQTLGQGPEFLTYFQNEAQLEKSRLLSDRFSAERPKGSFSTLEIQRTEQGDSAMYLCASPGPAEKLFFGSGTQLSVL.